These T cell receptor beta chains were read from a single sample in a study of OX40 agonist ivuxolimab in advanced cancers. Repertoires were generated with immunoSEQ multiplex PCR, while TCRdb's copy carries only in-frame clones and drops some. The sample yields about 97,000 clones, 86% seen once. Sequenced material: CD4+ or CD8+ T cells sorted from blood, taken in a trial of the OX40 agonist ivuxolimab. These receptors originate from an adult with an advanced solid tumor such as melanoma, head and neck, liver or kidney cancer. The CDR3 runs from the conserved cysteine through the conserved F or W. Each record gives: V gene, J gene, CDR3 protein.

v_gene: TRBV6-1; j_gene: TRBJ2-1; CDR3aa: CASSRGGYNEQFF
v_gene: TRBV7-2; j_gene: TRBJ1-5; CDR3aa: CASSLYQGLKHF
v_gene: TRBV7-6; j_gene: TRBJ2-7; CDR3aa: CASSRRAQDEQYF
v_gene: TRBV21-1; j_gene: TRBJ2-3; CDR3aa: CASTGTGRDNTQYF
v_gene: TRBV7-8; j_gene: TRBJ2-1; CDR3aa: CASSLSGLGNEQFF
v_gene: TRBV6-1; j_gene: TRBJ2-7; CDR3aa: CALGRVHEQYF
v_gene: TRBV7-9; j_gene: TRBJ2-3; CDR3aa: CASSFTGGAVTDTQYF
v_gene: TRBV5-8; j_gene: TRBJ1-6; CDR3aa: CASREWAGRSNSPLHF
v_gene: TRBV6-6; j_gene: TRBJ1-4; CDR3aa: CASSPPMATNEKLFF
v_gene: TRBV19; j_gene: TRBJ1-1; CDR3aa: CASSIASFYTEAFF
v_gene: TRBV10-3; j_gene: TRBJ1-3; CDR3aa: CAISGTSGNTIYF
v_gene: TRBV7-3; j_gene: TRBJ1-2; CDR3aa: CASSLFPRDYGYTF
v_gene: TRBV5-8; j_gene: TRBJ2-1; CDR3aa: CASSSTSGRRRNEQFF